A selection of T cell receptor beta chains follows, all from one sample in a study of T cell repertoires in cytomegalovirus infection. MiXCR was run by TCRdb on the reads, yielding one entry per CDR3 protein. The sample has 100,000 to 150,000 distinct CDR3 sequences, approximately 9.2% seen once. The sample was PBMCs. Receptor source: a human donor in good health (CMV status not recorded). Some clones in this sample may be carry-over from other donors' samples. CDR3s include the opening cysteine and the closing phenylalanine or tryptophan. A D gene is named only where the DNA matches it firmly. Clone size is not always given. Where it is, it says once, few, many or a class for expanded clones.

abundance: many; j_gene: TRBJ2-7; d_gene: .; v_gene: TRBV27; len: 13; CDR3nt: TGTGCCAGCAGCCAGGGGGGACCGAACGAGCAGTACTTC; CDR3aa: CASSQGGPNEQYF
abundance: many; j_gene: TRBJ2-3; d_gene: .; v_gene: TRBV19; len: 15; CDR3nt: TGTGCCAGTAGTATAGGCGGGGTCGAAGGAGATACGCAGTATTTT; CDR3aa: CASSIGGVEGDTQYF
abundance: many; j_gene: TRBJ1-1; d_gene: TRBD1; v_gene: TRBV4-2; len: 15; CDR3nt: TGTGCCAGCAGCCAAGGCTCTCAGGGGGGGACTGAAGCTTTCTTT; CDR3aa: CASSQGSQGGTEAFF
abundance: .; j_gene: TRBJ1-1; d_gene: .; v_gene: TRBV28; len: 14; CDR3nt: TGTGCCAGCAGTTTATGGATTGGTAGTTTAGAAGCTTTCTTT; CDR3aa: CASSLWIGSLEAFF
abundance: many; j_gene: TRBJ1-2; d_gene: .; v_gene: TRBV29-1; len: 14; CDR3nt: TGCAGCGTTATAGAGGAAACCGTTAACTATGGCTACACCTTC; CDR3aa: CSVIEETVNYGYTF
abundance: many; j_gene: TRBJ1-5; d_gene: .; v_gene: TRBV28; len: 14; CDR3nt: TGTGCCAGCACAACAGGACCTAGCAATCAGCCCCAGCATTTT; CDR3aa: CASTTGPSNQPQHF
abundance: .; j_gene: TRBJ2-7; d_gene: .; v_gene: TRBV29-1; len: 10; CDR3nt: TGCAGCGCAGGAACCTACGAGCAGTACTTC; CDR3aa: CSAGTYEQYF
abundance: many; j_gene: TRBJ1-2; d_gene: TRBD1; v_gene: TRBV11-1; len: 13; CDR3nt: TGTGCCAGCAGCTTCGCCAGACAGGGGGGCTACACCTTC; CDR3aa: CASSFARQGGYTF
abundance: many; j_gene: TRBJ1-1; d_gene: TRBD1; v_gene: TRBV7-2; len: 14; CDR3nt: TGTGCCAGCAGCTTTGACAGGGGGAACACTGAAGCTTTCTTT; CDR3aa: CASSFDRGNTEAFF
abundance: many; j_gene: TRBJ2-3; d_gene: .; v_gene: TRBV7-2; len: 15; CDR3nt: TGTGCCAGCAGCCTCCAGCCGGGGGCAACAGATACGCAGTATTTT; CDR3aa: CASSLQPGATDTQYF
abundance: many; j_gene: TRBJ2-6; d_gene: .; v_gene: TRBV7-2; len: 17; CDR3nt: TGTGCCAGCAGCTTAGTTTCGACAGCCTCTGGGGCCAACGTCCTGACTTTC; CDR3aa: CASSLVSTASGANVLTF
abundance: many; j_gene: TRBJ2-1; d_gene: TRBD1; v_gene: TRBV3-1; len: 16; CDR3nt: TGTGCCAGCAGCCAAGAAGGGACAGCCAAGGTCAATGAGCAGTTCTTC; CDR3aa: CASSQEGTAKVNEQFF
abundance: many; j_gene: TRBJ1-5; d_gene: TRBD1; v_gene: TRBV25-1; len: 16; CDR3nt: TGTGCCAGCAGTGTCTTCGGGACAGGCCACAATCAGCCCCAGCATTTT; CDR3aa: CASSVFGTGHNQPQHF
abundance: many; j_gene: TRBJ1-5; d_gene: TRBD1; v_gene: TRBV7-9; len: 14; CDR3nt: TGTGCCAGCAGCGTAACAGGGGGTGTTCAGCCCCAGCATTTT; CDR3aa: CASSVTGGVQPQHF
abundance: .; j_gene: TRBJ1-2; d_gene: TRBD1; v_gene: TRBV7-3; len: 14; CDR3nt: TGTGCCAGCAGCTTGACAGGGAGAGTTGATGGCTACACCTTC; CDR3aa: CASSLTGRVDGYTF
abundance: few; j_gene: TRBJ1-4; d_gene: .; v_gene: TRBV20-1; len: 15; CDR3nt: TGCAGTGCTAGAGATAGGGGGACGCTCAATGAAAAACTGTTTTTT; CDR3aa: CSARDRGTLNEKLFF
abundance: many; j_gene: TRBJ1-1; d_gene: TRBD1; v_gene: TRBV25-1; len: 17; CDR3nt: TGTGCCAGCAGTGAATTTACGGGACAGGGGATGAACACTGAAGCTTTCTTT; CDR3aa: CASSEFTGQGMNTEAFF
abundance: many; j_gene: TRBJ1-3; d_gene: .; v_gene: TRBV7-8; len: 15; CDR3nt: TGTGCCAGCAGTCTAGGTCAGGCATCTGGAAACACCATATATTTT; CDR3aa: CASSLGQASGNTIYF
abundance: .; j_gene: TRBJ1-1; d_gene: .; v_gene: TRBV5-1; len: 13; CDR3nt: TGCGCCAGCAGCTCAGCAAGGAACACTGAAGCTTTCTTT; CDR3aa: CASSSARNTEAFF
abundance: few; j_gene: TRBJ1-6; d_gene: TRBD1; v_gene: TRBV28; len: 15; CDR3nt: TGTGCCAGCAAACATCGGACAGGGCGTAATTCACCCCTCCACTTT; CDR3aa: CASKHRTGRNSPLHF
abundance: many; j_gene: TRBJ2-1; d_gene: TRBD2; v_gene: TRBV2; len: 15; CDR3nt: TGTGCCAGCAGTACCGGGACTAGCGGGGGCCGGCCCCTCTTCTTC; CDR3aa: CASSTGTSGGRPLFF
abundance: many; j_gene: TRBJ2-1; d_gene: TRBD2; v_gene: TRBV7-9; len: 16; CDR3nt: TGTGCCAGCAGCTTAGTCTCAGCGGGGGGTCGAAATGAGCAGTTCTTC; CDR3aa: CASSLVSAGGRNEQFF
abundance: .; j_gene: TRBJ2-1; d_gene: .; v_gene: TRBV20-1; len: 13; CDR3nt: TGCAGTGCTTCCGGGACCCACTACAATGAGCAGTTCTTC; CDR3aa: CSASGTHYNEQFF
abundance: many; j_gene: TRBJ1-1; d_gene: TRBD1; v_gene: TRBV5-1; len: 15; CDR3nt: TGCGCCAGCAGCTTTACAGGGGGCGCGAACACTGAAGCTTTCTTT; CDR3aa: CASSFTGGANTEAFF
abundance: .; j_gene: TRBJ1-1; d_gene: .; v_gene: TRBV18; len: 14; CDR3nt: TGTGCCAGCTCACCACCGAATATGGGAACTGAAGCTTTCTTT; CDR3aa: CASSPPNMGTEAFF
abundance: many; j_gene: TRBJ1-1; d_gene: TRBD1; v_gene: TRBV7-2; len: 15; CDR3nt: TGTGCCAGCAGCTTAGTGACAGGGGGGAACACTGAAGCTTTCTTT; CDR3aa: CASSLVTGGNTEAFF
abundance: many; j_gene: TRBJ2-5; d_gene: .; v_gene: TRBV7-2; len: 18; CDR3nt: TGTGCCAGCAGCTCCTTCTCCCGAACGAACGGGGGCCAAGAGACCCAGTACTTC; CDR3aa: CASSSFSRTNGGQETQYF
abundance: .; j_gene: TRBJ2-2; d_gene: .; v_gene: TRBV2; len: 15; CDR3nt: TGTGCCAGCAGAGTGACGGGGCCTAACACCGGGGAGCTGTTTTTT; CDR3aa: CASRVTGPNTGELFF
abundance: many; j_gene: TRBJ2-7; d_gene: TRBD1; v_gene: TRBV7-2; len: 15; CDR3nt: TGTGCCAGCAGCGAAAGGACAGGCAGCGGTAAAGAGCAGTACTTC; CDR3aa: CASSERTGSGKEQYF
abundance: many; j_gene: TRBJ1-4; d_gene: .; v_gene: TRBV19; len: 16; CDR3nt: TGTGCCAGTAGTATCGGGAGAAGCGCAACTAATGAAAAACTGTTTTTT; CDR3aa: CASSIGRSATNEKLFF
abundance: .; j_gene: TRBJ2-3; d_gene: .; v_gene: TRBV5-1; len: 16; CDR3nt: TGCGCCAGCAGCCCGGGGGCTAGCGGTTACACAGATACGCAGTATTTT; CDR3aa: CASSPGASGYTDTQYF
abundance: few; j_gene: TRBJ1-1; d_gene: .; v_gene: TRBV19; len: 14; CDR3nt: TGTGCCAGTAGTATCCAGGGAGTGGCGACTGAAGCTTTCTTT; CDR3aa: CASSIQGVATEAFF
abundance: many; j_gene: TRBJ1-1; d_gene: .; v_gene: TRBV7-2; len: 14; CDR3nt: TGTGCCAGCAGCTTAGTTGGGGGGTTTGGTGAAGCTTTCTTT; CDR3aa: CASSLVGGFGEAFF
abundance: many; j_gene: TRBJ1-2; d_gene: TRBD1; v_gene: TRBV7-8; len: 11; CDR3nt: TGTGCCAGCAGCCGGACAGGGAGCTACACCTTC; CDR3aa: CASSRTGSYTF
abundance: many; j_gene: TRBJ2-5; d_gene: .; v_gene: TRBV6-5; len: 15; CDR3nt: TGTGCCAGCAGTTATGCCTGGGGAGGAGGAGAGACCCAGTACTTC; CDR3aa: CASSYAWGGGETQYF
abundance: many; j_gene: TRBJ2-4; d_gene: TRBD1; v_gene: TRBV12-3/TRBV12-4; len: 18; CDR3nt: TGTGCCAGCAGTCCCGAGACAGGGTGGGTCCTAGGCAAAAACATTCAGTACTTC; CDR3aa: CASSPETGWVLGKNIQYF
abundance: many; j_gene: TRBJ2-1; d_gene: TRBD2; v_gene: TRBV7-2; len: 16; CDR3nt: TGTGCCAGCAGCTTAGGACTAGCGGGGGGCCACAATGAGCAGTTCTTC; CDR3aa: CASSLGLAGGHNEQFF
abundance: many; j_gene: TRBJ2-2; d_gene: .; v_gene: TRBV12-5; len: 14; CDR3nt: TGTGCTAGTGGTCTTTCCGGGGCGGACGGGGAGCTGTTTTTT; CDR3aa: CASGLSGADGELFF
abundance: many; j_gene: TRBJ1-2; d_gene: .; v_gene: TRBV7-9; len: 14; CDR3nt: TGTGCCAGCAGCTACAGCGGGGAGACCTATGGCTACACCTTC; CDR3aa: CASSYSGETYGYTF
abundance: many; j_gene: TRBJ1-1; d_gene: .; v_gene: TRBV28; len: 17; CDR3nt: TGTGCCAGCAGTTTAATTTCTCCGCTGTTTGGGAGCTCTGAAGCTTTCTTT; CDR3aa: CASSLISPLFGSSEAFF
abundance: few; j_gene: TRBJ2-1; d_gene: TRBD2; v_gene: TRBV28; len: 15; CDR3nt: TGTGCCAGCAGTTCGGGGGGGTGGTCCGACAATGAGCAGTTCTTC; CDR3aa: CASSSGGWSDNEQFF
abundance: .; j_gene: TRBJ2-7; d_gene: .; v_gene: TRBV20-1; len: 14; CDR3nt: TGCAGTGCTAGGGGGTCATCAGGAGCCTACGAGCAGTACTTC; CDR3aa: CSARGSSGAYEQYF
abundance: .; j_gene: TRBJ1-1; d_gene: .; v_gene: TRBV5-4; len: 13; CDR3nt: TGTGCCAGCAGCTTGGAGGGGGACACCCGCGCTTTCTTT; CDR3aa: CASSLEGDTRAFF
abundance: .; j_gene: TRBJ2-2; d_gene: TRBD1; v_gene: TRBV6-2/TRBV6-3; len: 15; CDR3nt: TGTGCCAGCTACCCACCCAGGGGGTTCGGCGGGGAGCTGTTTTTT; CDR3aa: CASYPPRGFGGELFF
abundance: many; j_gene: TRBJ2-1; d_gene: TRBD2; v_gene: TRBV6-5; len: 15; CDR3nt: TGTGCCAGCACCTCTCAGTGGGGGGGTAGAAATGAGCAGTTCTTC; CDR3aa: CASTSQWGGRNEQFF
abundance: many; j_gene: TRBJ2-7; d_gene: .; v_gene: TRBV7-8; len: 17; CDR3nt: TGTGCCAGCAGCTTCGGTGCTTTTCGCCGGAGCTCCTACGAGCAGTACTTC; CDR3aa: CASSFGAFRRSSYEQYF
abundance: many; j_gene: TRBJ2-1; d_gene: .; v_gene: TRBV7-9; len: 12; CDR3nt: TGTGCCAGCAGCTCCCACTACAATGAGCAGTTCTTC; CDR3aa: CASSSHYNEQFF
abundance: few; j_gene: TRBJ1-1; d_gene: .; v_gene: TRBV2; len: 13; CDR3nt: TGTGCCAGCAGTGGCGAGGGGGGCACTGAAGCTTTCTTT; CDR3aa: CASSGEGGTEAFF
abundance: many; j_gene: TRBJ1-1; d_gene: TRBD1; v_gene: TRBV28; len: 14; CDR3nt: TGTGCCAGCAGCCTGTGGACAGGTTGGACTGAAGCTTTCTTT; CDR3aa: CASSLWTGWTEAFF
abundance: many; j_gene: TRBJ1-4; d_gene: .; v_gene: TRBV2; len: 14; CDR3nt: TGTGCCAGCAGTGAGCGGGTATCTAATGAAAAACTGTTTTTT; CDR3aa: CASSERVSNEKLFF
abundance: many; j_gene: TRBJ1-5; d_gene: .; v_gene: TRBV24-1; len: 14; CDR3nt: TGTGCCACCAGTGATAATAGCGGGCACCGGCCCCAGCATTTT; CDR3aa: CATSDNSGHRPQHF
abundance: many; j_gene: TRBJ1-2; d_gene: .; v_gene: TRBV28; len: 13; CDR3nt: TGTGCCAGCGGTAGTGGCCGAACCTATGGCTACACCTTC; CDR3aa: CASGSGRTYGYTF
abundance: few; j_gene: TRBJ1-4; d_gene: .; v_gene: TRBV18; len: 14; CDR3nt: TGTGCCAGCTCACCACGGTCAACTAATGAAAAACTGTTTTTT; CDR3aa: CASSPRSTNEKLFF